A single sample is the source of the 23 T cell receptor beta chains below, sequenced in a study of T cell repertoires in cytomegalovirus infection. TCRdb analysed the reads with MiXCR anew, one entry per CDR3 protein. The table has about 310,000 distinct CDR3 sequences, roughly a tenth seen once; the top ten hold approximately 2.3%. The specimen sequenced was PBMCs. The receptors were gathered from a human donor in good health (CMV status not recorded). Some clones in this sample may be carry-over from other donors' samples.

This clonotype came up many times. This CDR3 is CASSEDRGRNEQFF. CDR3 DNA: TGTGCCAGCAGTGAGGACAGGGGAAGGAATGAGCAGTTCTTC. The chain uses TRBV6-2 or TRBV6-3 and TRBJ2-1, with 9 bases matching TRBD1. CDR1 is MNHEY, CDR2 SVGEGT, per germline. The CDR3 length is 14 residues. V shed 5 bases and J 7 bases; nucleotides not matched to a gene: 6.

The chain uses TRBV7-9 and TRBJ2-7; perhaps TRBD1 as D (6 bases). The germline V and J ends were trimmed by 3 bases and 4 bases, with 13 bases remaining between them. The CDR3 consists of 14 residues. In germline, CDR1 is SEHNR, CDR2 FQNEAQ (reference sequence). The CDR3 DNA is TGTGCCAGCAGCTTTATCAGGGGCTCGTACGAGCAGTACGTC. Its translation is CASSFIRGSYEQYV.

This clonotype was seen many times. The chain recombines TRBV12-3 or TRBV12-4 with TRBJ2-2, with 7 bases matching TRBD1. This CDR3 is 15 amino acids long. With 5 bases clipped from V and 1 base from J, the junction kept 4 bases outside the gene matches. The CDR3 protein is CASSEQGLNTGELFF. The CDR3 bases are TGTGCCAGCAGTGAACAGGGGCTGAACACCGGGGAGCTGTTTTTT.

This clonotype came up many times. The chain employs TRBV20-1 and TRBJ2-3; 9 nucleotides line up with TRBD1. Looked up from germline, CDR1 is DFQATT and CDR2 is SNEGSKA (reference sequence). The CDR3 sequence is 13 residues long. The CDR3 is CSPRTGGTDTQYF. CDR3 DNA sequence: TGCAGCCCGCGGACAGGGGGCACAGATACGCAGTATTTT.

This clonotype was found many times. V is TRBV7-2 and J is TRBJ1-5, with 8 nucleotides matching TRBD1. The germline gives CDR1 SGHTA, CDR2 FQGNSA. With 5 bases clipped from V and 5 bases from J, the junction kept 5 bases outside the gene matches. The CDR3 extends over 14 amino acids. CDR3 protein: CASSPGQGYQPQHF. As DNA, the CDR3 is TGTGCCAGCAGCCCAGGACAGGGCTATCAGCCCCAGCATTTT.

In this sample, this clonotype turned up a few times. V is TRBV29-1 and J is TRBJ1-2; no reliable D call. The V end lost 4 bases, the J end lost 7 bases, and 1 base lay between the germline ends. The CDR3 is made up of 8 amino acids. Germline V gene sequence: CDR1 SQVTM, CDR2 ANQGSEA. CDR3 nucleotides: TGCAGCGTTGGTGGCTACACCTTC. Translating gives CSVGGYTF.

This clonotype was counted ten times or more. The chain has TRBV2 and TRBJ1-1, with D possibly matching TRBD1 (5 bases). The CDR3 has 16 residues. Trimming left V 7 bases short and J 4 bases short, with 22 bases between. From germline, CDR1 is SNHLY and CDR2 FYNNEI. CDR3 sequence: CASNNPGGGWGTEAFF. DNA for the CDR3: TGTGCCAGCAATAATCCCGGTGGGGGTTGGGGCACTGAAGCTTTCTTT.

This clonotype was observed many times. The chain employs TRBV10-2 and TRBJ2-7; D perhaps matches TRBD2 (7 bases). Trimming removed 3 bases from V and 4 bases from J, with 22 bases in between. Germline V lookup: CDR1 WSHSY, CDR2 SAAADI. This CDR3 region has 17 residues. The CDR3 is CASSDGGAFHNVYEQYF. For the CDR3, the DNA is TGCGCCAGCAGTGATGGGGGGGCATTCCATAACGTTTACGAGCAGTACTTC.

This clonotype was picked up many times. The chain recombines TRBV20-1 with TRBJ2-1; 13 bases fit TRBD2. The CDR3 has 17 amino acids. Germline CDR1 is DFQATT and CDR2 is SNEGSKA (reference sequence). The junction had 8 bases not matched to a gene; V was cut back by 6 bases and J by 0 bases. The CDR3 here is CSARTSGGRSSYNEQFF. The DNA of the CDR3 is TGCAGTGCCCGGACTAGCGGGGGCCGGAGCTCCTACAATGAGCAGTTCTTC.

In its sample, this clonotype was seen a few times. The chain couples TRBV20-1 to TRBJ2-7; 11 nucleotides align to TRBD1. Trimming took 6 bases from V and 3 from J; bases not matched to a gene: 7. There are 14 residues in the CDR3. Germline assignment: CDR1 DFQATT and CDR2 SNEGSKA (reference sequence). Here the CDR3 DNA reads TGCAGTGCCCGAAGGGACAGGGGGTTCTACGAGCAGTACTTC. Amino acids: CSARRDRGFYEQYF.

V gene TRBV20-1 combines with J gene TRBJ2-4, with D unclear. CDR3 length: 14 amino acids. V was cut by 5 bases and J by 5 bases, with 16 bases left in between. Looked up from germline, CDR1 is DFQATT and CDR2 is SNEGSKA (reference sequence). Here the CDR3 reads CSADLPQPENIQYF. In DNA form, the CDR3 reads TGCAGTGCTGACCTTCCCCAACCGGAAAACATTCAGTACTTC.

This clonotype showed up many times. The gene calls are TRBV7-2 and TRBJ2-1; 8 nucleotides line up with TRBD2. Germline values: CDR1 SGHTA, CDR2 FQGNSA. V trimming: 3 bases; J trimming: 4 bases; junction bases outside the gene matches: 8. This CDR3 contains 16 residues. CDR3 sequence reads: CASSLLLAGPYNEQFF. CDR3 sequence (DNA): TGTGCCAGCAGCTTGCTATTAGCGGGACCATACAATGAGCAGTTCTTC.

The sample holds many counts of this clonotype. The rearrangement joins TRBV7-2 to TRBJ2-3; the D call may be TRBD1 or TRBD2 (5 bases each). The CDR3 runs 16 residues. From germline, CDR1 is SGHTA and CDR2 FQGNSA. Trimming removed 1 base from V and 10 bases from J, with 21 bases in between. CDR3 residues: CASSLVAGTQTTSQYF. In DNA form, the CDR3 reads TGTGCCAGCAGCTTAGTGGCCGGGACCCAAACAACTTCGCAGTATTTT.

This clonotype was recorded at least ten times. CDR3 nucleotides: TGTGCCAGCAGGCCGACTAGCGGGGGGGGAGACACCGGGGAGCTGTTTTTT. Its translation: CASRPTSGGGDTGELFF. The chain links TRBV5-4 to TRBJ2-2; 14 bases line up with TRBD2. This CDR3 has 17 amino acids. V lost 5 bases to trimming and J lost 3 bases; unmatched junction nucleotides: 6. Germline assignment: CDR1 SGHNT and CDR2 YYREEE (reference sequence).

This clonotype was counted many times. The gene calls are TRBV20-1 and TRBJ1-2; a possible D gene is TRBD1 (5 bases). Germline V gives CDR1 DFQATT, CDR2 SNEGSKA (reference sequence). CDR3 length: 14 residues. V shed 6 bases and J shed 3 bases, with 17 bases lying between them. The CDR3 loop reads CSASGPGDYYGYTF. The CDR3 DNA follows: TGCAGTGCGTCGGGGCCAGGAGATTACTATGGCTACACCTTC.

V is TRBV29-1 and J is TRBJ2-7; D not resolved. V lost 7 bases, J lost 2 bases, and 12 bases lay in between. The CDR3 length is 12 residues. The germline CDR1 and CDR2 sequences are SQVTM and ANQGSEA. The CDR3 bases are TGCAGCGGAAGGACGGATCCCTACGAGCAGTACGTC. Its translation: CSGRTDPYEQYV.

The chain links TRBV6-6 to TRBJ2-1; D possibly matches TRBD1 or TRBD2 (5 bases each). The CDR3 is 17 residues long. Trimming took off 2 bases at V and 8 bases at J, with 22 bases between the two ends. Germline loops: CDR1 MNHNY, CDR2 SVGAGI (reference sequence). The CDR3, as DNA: TGTGCCAGCAGTTACGGGGGTGGCAGAGGATCTAGGGATGAGCAGTTCTTC. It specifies CASSYGGGRGSRDEQFF.

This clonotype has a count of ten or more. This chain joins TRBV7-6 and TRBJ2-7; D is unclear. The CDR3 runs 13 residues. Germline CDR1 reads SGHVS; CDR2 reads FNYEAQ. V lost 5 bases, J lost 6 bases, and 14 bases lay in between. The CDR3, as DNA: TGTGCCAGCAGCCTTAAAACCGATTCCGAGCAGTACTTC. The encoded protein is CASSLKTDSEQYF.

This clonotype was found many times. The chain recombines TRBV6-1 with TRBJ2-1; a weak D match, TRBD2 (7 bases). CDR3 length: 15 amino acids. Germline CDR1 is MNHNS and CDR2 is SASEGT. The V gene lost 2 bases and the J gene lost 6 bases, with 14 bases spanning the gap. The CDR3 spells CASSEIQGGGNEQFF. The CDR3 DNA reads TGTGCCAGCAGTGAAATCCAAGGGGGGGGCAATGAGCAGTTCTTC.

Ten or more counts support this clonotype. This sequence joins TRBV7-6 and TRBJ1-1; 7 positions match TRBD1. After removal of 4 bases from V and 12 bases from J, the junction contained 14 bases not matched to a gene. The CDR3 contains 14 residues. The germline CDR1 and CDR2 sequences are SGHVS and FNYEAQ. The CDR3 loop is CASSSFDRDSKTFF. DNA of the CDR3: TGTGCCAGCAGCTCATTTGACAGGGACAGTAAAACTTTCTTT.

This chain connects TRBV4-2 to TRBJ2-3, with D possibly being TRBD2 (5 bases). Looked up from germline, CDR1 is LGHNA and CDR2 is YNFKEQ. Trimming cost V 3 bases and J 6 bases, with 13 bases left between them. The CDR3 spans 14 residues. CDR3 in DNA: TGTGCCAGCAGCCAGACCGGGGAGCGGGATACGCAGTATTTT. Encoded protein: CASSQTGERDTQYF.

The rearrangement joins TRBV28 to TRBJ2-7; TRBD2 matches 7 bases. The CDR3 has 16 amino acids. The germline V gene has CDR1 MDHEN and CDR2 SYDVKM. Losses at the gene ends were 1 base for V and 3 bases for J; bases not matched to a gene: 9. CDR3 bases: TGTGCCAGCAGTTTATCTAGCCTAGCGGAACACTACGAGCAGTACGTC. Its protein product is CASSLSSLAEHYEQYV.

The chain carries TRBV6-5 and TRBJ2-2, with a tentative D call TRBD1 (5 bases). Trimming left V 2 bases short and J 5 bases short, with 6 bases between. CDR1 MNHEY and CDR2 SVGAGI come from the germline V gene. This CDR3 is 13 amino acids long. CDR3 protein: CASSYHRTGELFF. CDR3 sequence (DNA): TGTGCCAGCAGTTACCACAGGACCGGGGAGCTGTTTTTT.